Below, 12 T cell receptor beta chains from the same sample are listed, as sequenced in a study of blood T cell repertoires in COVID-19. Sequencing was performed with immunoSEQ multiplex PCR; in TCRdb, only in-frame clones are kept and a portion is missing. The sample carries around 80,000 clones, roughly 80% recorded once. The sequenced sample was peripheral blood. The receptor set was obtained from a woman older than 75 with active or convalescent COVID-19.

The CDR3 nucleotides are TGTGCCAGCAGCTTAGAGGGGGGGATTTCCACCGGGGAGCTGTTTTTT. Translated: CASSLEGGISTGELFF. The rearrangement joins TRBV7-2 to TRBJ2-2; TRBD2 might be the D (7 bases). The CDR3 totals 16 residues. Germline CDR1 reads SGHTA; CDR2 reads FQGNSA. Trimming shortened V by 1 base and J by 4 bases, and 13 bases separated the two germline ends.

The V gene is TRBV2, the J gene TRBJ1-5, with 8 bases matching TRBD1. Germline trimming cut 4 bases from V and 1 base from J; bases unmatched to any gene: 3. Germline CDR1 reads SNHLY; CDR2 reads FYNNEI. CDR3 length equals 15 residues. CDR3 DNA sequence: TGTGCCAGCAGTGTACAGGGGGTAAGCAATCAGCCCCAGCATTTT. Protein: CASSVQGVSNQPQHF.

CDR3 DNA sequence: TGTGCCAGCAGTTACTCCCCGGGGGGGGTCACAGATACGCAGTATTTT. Amino acids: CASSYSPGGVTDTQYF. The chain has TRBV6-6 and TRBJ2-3; 8 bases align to TRBD2. Germline trimming cut 0 bases from V and 2 bases from J; bases unmatched to any gene: 4. Germline CDR1 is MNHNY and CDR2 is SVGAGI (reference sequence). CDR3 length equals 16 residues.

This CDR3 reads CASSEGGHRGYTF. CDR3 nucleotide sequence: TGTGCCAGCAGTGAGGGAGGACACCGTGGCTACACCTTC. The chain combines TRBV6-1 with TRBJ1-2, with D maybe TRBD1 (5 bases). V dropped 3 bases and J dropped 7 bases, with 12 bases sitting between them. The CDR3 extends over 13 amino acids. Germline CDR1 MNHNS, CDR2 SASEGT.

The chain joins TRBV7-2 to TRBJ2-3, with TRBD2 matching over 15 bases. CDR1 is SGHTA and CDR2 is FQGNSA in the germline V gene. The length of the CDR3 is 18 residues. J gave up 5 bases and V 5 bases, and 11 bases lay outside the gene matches. The CDR3 region is CASSSGLAGGPGGDTQYF. For the CDR3, the DNA is TGTGCCAGCAGCAGCGGACTAGCGGGGGGGCCAGGGGGAGATACGCAGTATTTT.

The gene calls are TRBV30 and TRBJ1-1; D gene unclear. CDR1 GTSNPN and CDR2 SVGIG come from the germline V gene (reference sequence). Trimming shortened V by 3 bases and J by 6 bases, and 23 bases separated the two germline ends. The CDR3 totals 16 residues. The CDR3 sequence is CAWRGLRAGNSAEAFF. The CDR3 nucleotides read TGTGCCTGGAGAGGTCTTCGGGCGGGGAACAGTGCTGAAGCTTTCTTT.

This sequence joins TRBV18 and TRBJ1-5; TRBD1 is a possible D gene (6 bases). Per germline, CDR1 KGHSH and CDR2 LQKENI. This CDR3 is 14 amino acids long. V was trimmed by 6 bases and J by 7 bases, leaving 16 bases between them. The CDR3 loop is CASSTKGGDQPQHF. Written as DNA, the CDR3 is TGTGCCAGCTCGACAAAGGGGGGGGACCAGCCCCAGCATTTT.

The V call is TRBV6-2 or TRBV6-3, the J call TRBJ2-7; TRBD1 agrees at 7 bases. The CDR3 length is 16 residues. V was pared by 2 bases and J by 6 bases, with 13 bases of the junction left unmatched. Germline V gives CDR1 MNHEY, CDR2 SVGEGT. The DNA for the CDR3 is TGTGCCAGCAGTTACAGGACAGGCGCTTGGTCTAGCGAGCAGTACTTC. It encodes CASSYRTGAWSSEQYF.

This clone came up once. The rearrangement uses TRBV7-2 and TRBJ2-2; D ambiguous. There are 13 residues in the CDR3. The germline gives CDR1 SGHTA, CDR2 FQGNSA. V lost 2 bases to trimming and J lost 7 bases, with 8 bases between them. This CDR3 reads CASSLTRVGELFF. CDR3 coding DNA: TGTGCCAGCAGCTTAACACGGGTCGGGGAGCTGTTTTTT.

This clone rates as medium-sized. V usage is TRBV7-9 and J usage is TRBJ2-7, with 9 nucleotides matching TRBD1. The junction had 3 bases not matched to a gene; V was cut back by 0 bases and J by 6 bases. This CDR3 has 14 amino acids. Germline V gene lookup returns CDR1 SEHNR and CDR2 FQNEAQ (reference sequence). As DNA, the CDR3 is TGTGCCAGCAGCTTAGCCGGGACAGGGATCGAGCAGTACTTC. It translates to CASSLAGTGIEQYF.

The chain recombines TRBV29-1 with TRBJ1-1; D call uncertain. V was cut by 4 bases and J by 7 bases, with 7 bases left in between. The CDR3 length is 10 residues. Germline V gives CDR1 SQVTM, CDR2 ANQGSEA. DNA for the CDR3: TGCAGCGTTGCTGAGGTTGAAGCTTTCTTT. Its translation is CSVAEVEAFF.

This clone was counted between two and nine times. The chain carries TRBV6-5 and TRBJ2-1; D is perhaps TRBD1 (5 bases). The germline V gene has CDR1 MNHEY and CDR2 SVGAGI. The V end lost 2 bases, the J end lost 7 bases, and 9 bases lay between the germline ends. This CDR3 is 13 amino acids long. CDR3 DNA: TGTGCCAGCAGTTACGTAAGACAGAATGAGCAGTTCTTC. It is translated as CASSYVRQNEQFF.